This T cell receptor beta chain was sequenced in a study of T cells in Graves' hyperthyroidism and ophthalmopathy. Amplification yielded TCR beta CDR3 regions, with RNA transcripts as the source. The HTBI primer set was used in a first-round RT-PCR of the TCR CDR3. TCRdb reprocessed the multiplex PCR reads via MiXCR and lists one record per CDR3 protein. This sample yields hundreds of thousands of distinct CDR3 sequences, of which about half are seen a single time; just under 8.5% belongs to the top ten. The germline CDR1 and CDR2 sequences are MGHDK and SYGVNS. The CDR3 contains 14 residues. Trimming cost V 5 bases and J 7 bases, with 17 bases left between them. Absence of ophthalmopathy progression within 18 months defined stable Graves' hyperthyroidism. This clonotype came up a few times.

The chain couples TRBV25-1 to TRBJ1-2; a weak D match, TRBD1 (5 bases). The TCR was taken from a woman between 18 and 29 years old with Graves' hyperthyroidism. Sequenced material: peripheral blood or thyroid tissue (not recorded which). This CDR3 reads CASSYLQGTRGYTF. The CDR3 bases are TGTGCCAGCAGTTATCTTCAGGGTACCCGTGGCTACACCTTC.